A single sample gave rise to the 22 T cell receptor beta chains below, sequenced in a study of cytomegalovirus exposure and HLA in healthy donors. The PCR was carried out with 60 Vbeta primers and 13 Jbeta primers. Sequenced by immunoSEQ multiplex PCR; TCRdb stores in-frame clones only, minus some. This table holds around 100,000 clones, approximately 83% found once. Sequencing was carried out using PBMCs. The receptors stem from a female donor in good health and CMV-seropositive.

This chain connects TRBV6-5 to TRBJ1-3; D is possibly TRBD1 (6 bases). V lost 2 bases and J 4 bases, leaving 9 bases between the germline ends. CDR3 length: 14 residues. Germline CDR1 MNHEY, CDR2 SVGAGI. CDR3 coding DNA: TGTGCCAGCAGTTACCTCGGACAGGGAAACACCATATATTTT. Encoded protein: CASSYLGQGNTIYF.

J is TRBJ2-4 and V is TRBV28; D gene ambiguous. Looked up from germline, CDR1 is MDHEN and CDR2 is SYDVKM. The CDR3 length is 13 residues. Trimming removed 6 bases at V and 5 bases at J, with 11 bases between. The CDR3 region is CASSGGVENIQYF. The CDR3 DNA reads TGTGCCAGCAGCGGCGGAGTGGAAAACATTCAGTACTTC. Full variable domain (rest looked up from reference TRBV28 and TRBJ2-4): DVKVTQSSRYLVKRTGEKVFLECVQDMDHENMFWYRQDPGLGLRLIYFSYDVKMKEKGDIPEGYSVSREKKERFSLILESASTNQTSMYLCASSGGVENIQYFGAGTRLSVL.

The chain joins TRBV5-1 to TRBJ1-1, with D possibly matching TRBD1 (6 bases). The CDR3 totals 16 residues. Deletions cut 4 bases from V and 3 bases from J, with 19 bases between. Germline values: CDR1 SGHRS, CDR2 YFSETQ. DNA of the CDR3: TGCGCCAGCAGCGGTTTGCGAGGGAGGGGGGACACTGAAGCTTTCTTT. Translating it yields CASSGLRGRGDTEAFF. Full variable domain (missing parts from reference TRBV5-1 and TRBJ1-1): KAGVTQTPRYLIKTRGQQVTLSCSPISGHRSVSWYQQTPGQGLQFLFEYFSETQRNKGNFPGRFSGRQFSNSRSEMNVSTLELGDSALYLCASSGLRGRGDTEAFFGQGTRLTVV.

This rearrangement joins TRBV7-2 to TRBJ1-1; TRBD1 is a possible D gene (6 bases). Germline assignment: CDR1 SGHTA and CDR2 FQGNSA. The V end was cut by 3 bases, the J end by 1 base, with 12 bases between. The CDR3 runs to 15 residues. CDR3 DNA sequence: TGTGCCAGCAGCTTGGAACAGGGCCCGAACACTGAAGCTTTCTTT. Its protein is CASSLEQGPNTEAFF.

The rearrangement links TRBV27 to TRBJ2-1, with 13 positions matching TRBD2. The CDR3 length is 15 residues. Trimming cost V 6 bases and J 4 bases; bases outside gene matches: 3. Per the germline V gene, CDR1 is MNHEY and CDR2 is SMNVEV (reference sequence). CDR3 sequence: CASRPGLAGYNEQFF. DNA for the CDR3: TGTGCCAGCAGACCGGGACTAGCGGGGTACAATGAGCAGTTCTTC.

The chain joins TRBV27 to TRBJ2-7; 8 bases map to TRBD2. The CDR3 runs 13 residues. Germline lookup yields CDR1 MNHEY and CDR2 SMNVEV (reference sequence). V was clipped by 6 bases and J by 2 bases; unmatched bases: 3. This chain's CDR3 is CASRTGLAYEQYF. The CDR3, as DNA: TGTGCCAGCAGAACGGGACTAGCCTACGAGCAGTACTTC.

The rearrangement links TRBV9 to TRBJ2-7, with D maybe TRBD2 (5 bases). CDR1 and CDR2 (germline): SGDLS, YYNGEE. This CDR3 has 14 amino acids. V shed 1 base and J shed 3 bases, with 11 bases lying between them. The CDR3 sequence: CASSVRWENYEQYF. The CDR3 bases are TGTGCCAGCAGCGTACGATGGGAGAACTACGAGCAGTACTTC.

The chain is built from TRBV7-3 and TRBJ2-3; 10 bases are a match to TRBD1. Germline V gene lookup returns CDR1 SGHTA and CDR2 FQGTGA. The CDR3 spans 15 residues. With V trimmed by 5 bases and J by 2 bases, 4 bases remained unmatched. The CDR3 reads CASSLTGGYTDTQYF. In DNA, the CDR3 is TGTGCCAGCAGCCTGACAGGGGGCTACACAGATACGCAGTATTTT.

CDR3 sequence reads: CASRPGLAGGEQYF. In DNA form, the CDR3 reads TGTGCCAGTAGACCGGGACTAGCGGGAGGCGAGCAGTACTTC. The J gene is TRBJ2-7, the V gene TRBV19; TRBD2 agrees at 15 bases. CDR3 length equals 14 residues. Germline V gene sequence: CDR1 LNHDA, CDR2 SQIVND (reference sequence). V was pared by 6 bases and J by 6 bases, with 3 bases of the junction left unmatched.

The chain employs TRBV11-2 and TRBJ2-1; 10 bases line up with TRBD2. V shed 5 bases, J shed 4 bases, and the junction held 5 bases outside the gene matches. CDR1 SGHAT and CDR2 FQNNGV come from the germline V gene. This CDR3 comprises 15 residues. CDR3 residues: CASSARTSGYNEQFF. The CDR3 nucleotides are TGTGCCAGCAGCGCCCGGACTAGCGGTTACAATGAGCAGTTCTTC.

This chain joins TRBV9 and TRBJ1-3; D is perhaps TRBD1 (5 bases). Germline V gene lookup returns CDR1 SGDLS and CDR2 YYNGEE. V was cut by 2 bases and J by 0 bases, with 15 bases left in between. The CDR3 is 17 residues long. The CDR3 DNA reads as TGTGCCAGCAGCGTCTCGGGCAGGGCTTACTCTGGAAACACCATATATTTT. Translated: CASSVSGRAYSGNTIYF. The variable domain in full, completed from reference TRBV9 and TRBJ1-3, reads DSGVTQTPKHLITATGQRVTLRCSPRSGDLSVYWYQQSLDQGLQFLIQYYNGEERAKGNILERFSAQQFPDLHSELNLSSLELGDSALYFCASSVSGRAYSGNTIYFGEGSWLTVV.

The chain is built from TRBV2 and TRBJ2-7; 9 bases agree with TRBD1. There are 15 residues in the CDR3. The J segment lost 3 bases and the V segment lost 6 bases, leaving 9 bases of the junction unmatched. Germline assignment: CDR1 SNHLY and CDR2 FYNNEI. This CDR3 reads CASRKETGGSYEQYF. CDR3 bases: TGTGCCAGCAGAAAGGAGACAGGGGGAAGCTACGAGCAGTACTTC. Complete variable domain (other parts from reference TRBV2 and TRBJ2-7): EPEVTQTPSHQVTQMGQEVILRCVPISNHLYFYWYRQILGQKVEFLVSFYNNEISEKSEIFDDQFSVERPDGSNFTLKIRSTKLEDSAMYFCASRKETGGSYEQYFGPGTRLTVT.

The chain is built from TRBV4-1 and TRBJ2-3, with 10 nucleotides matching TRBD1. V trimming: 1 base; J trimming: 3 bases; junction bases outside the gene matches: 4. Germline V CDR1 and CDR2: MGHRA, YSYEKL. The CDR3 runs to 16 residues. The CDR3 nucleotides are TGCGCCAGCAGCCAAGTTGGGGGACAGGGGACAGATACGCAGTATTTT. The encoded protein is CASSQVGGQGTDTQYF.

The CDR3 loop is CASSTGGYEQFF. The CDR3 coding sequence is TGTGCCAGTAGCACAGGGGGCTATGAGCAGTTCTTC. This chain joins TRBV19 and TRBJ2-1; the match to TRBD1 covers 9 bases. Germline trimming cut 6 bases from V and 8 bases from J; bases unmatched to any gene: 2. Germline V CDR1 and CDR2: LNHDA, SQIVND (reference sequence). The CDR3 consists of 12 residues.

CDR3 coding DNA: TGTGCCAGCAGAACCTTGACAGGAGACTCTGGAAACACCATATATTTT. It encodes CASRTLTGDSGNTIYF. The chain is built from TRBV6-6 and TRBJ1-3; the D gene is possibly TRBD1 (6 bases). This CDR3 has 16 amino acids. V was clipped by 6 bases and J by 0 bases, with 15 bases between them. Germline V gene sequence: CDR1 MNHNY, CDR2 SVGAGI (reference sequence).

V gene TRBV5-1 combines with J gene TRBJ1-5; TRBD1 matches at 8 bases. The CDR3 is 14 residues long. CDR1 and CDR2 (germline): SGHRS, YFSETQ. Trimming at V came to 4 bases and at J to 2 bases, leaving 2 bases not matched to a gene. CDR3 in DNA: TGCGCCAGCAGCCCGACAGGGGGCAATCAGCCCCAGCATTTT. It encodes CASSPTGGNQPQHF.

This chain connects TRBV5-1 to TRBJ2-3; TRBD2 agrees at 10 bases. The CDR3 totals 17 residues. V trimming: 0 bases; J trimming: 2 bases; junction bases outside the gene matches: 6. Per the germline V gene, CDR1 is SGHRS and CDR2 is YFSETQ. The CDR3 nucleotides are TGCGCCAGCAGCTTGGCTCTAGCGGGGGCCGTCACAGATACGCAGTATTTT. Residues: CASSLALAGAVTDTQYF. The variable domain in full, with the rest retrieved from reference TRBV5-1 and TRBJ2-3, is KAGVTQTPRYLIKTRGQQVTLSCSPISGHRSVSWYQQTPGQGLQFLFEYFSETQRNKGNFPGRFSGRQFSNSRSEMNVSTLELGDSALYLCASSLALAGAVTDTQYFGPGTRLTVL.

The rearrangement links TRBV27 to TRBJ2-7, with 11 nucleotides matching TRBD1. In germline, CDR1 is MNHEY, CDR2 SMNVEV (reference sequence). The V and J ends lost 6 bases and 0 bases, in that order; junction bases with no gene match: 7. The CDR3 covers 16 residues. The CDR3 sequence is CASSKGTGGSSYEQYF. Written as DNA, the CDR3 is TGTGCCAGCAGCAAGGGGACAGGGGGGAGCTCCTACGAGCAGTACTTC.

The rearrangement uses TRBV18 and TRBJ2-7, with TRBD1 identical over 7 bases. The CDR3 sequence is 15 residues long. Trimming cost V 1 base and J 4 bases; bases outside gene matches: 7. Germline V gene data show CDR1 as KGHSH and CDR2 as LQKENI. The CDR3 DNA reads TGTGCCAGCTCACCACAGGGGGCGACGTTTTACGAGCAGTACTTC. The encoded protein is CASSPQGATFYEQYF.

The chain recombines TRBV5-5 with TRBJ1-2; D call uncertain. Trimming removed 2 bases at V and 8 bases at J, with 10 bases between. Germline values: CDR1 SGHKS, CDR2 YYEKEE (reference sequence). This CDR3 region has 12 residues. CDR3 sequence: CASSFPLAGYTF. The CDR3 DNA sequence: TGTGCCAGCAGCTTTCCCCTTGCGGGCTACACCTTC.

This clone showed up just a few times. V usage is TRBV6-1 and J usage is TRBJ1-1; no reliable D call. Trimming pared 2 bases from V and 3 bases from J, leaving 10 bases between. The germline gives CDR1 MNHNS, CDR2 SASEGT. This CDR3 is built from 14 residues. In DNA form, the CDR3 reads TGTGCCAGCAGTGAACGGCCCGGGGACACTGAAGCTTTCTTT. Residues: CASSERPGDTEAFF.

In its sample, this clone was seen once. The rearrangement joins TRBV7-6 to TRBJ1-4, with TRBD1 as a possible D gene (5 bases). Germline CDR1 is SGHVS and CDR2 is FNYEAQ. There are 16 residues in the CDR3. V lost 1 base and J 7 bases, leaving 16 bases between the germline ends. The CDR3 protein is CASSLVAGMGSEKLFF. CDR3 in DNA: TGTGCCAGCAGCTTAGTTGCAGGGATGGGCAGTGAAAAACTGTTTTTT.